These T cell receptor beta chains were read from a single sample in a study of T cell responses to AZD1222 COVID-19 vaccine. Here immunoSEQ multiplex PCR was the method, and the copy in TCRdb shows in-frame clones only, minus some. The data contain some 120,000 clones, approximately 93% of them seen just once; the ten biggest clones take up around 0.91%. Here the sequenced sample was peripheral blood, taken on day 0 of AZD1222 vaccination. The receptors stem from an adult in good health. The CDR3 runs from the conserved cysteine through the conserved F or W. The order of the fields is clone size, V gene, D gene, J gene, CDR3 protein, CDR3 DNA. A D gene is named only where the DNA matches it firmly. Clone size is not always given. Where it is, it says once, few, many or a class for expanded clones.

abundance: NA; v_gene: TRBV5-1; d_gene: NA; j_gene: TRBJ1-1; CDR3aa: CASSLTGNTEAFF; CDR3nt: TGCGCCAGCAGCCTGACGGGGAACACTGAAGCTTTCTTT
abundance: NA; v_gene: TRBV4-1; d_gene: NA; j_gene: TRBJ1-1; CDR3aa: CASSQETLPGNTEAFF; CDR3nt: TGCGCCAGCAGCCAAGAGACCCTACCGGGGAACACTGAAGCTTTCTTT
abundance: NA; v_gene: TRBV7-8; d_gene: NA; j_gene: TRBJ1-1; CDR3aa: CASSLLDRLNTEAFF; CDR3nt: TGTGCCAGCAGCTTGTTAGACAGGTTGAACACTGAAGCTTTCTTT
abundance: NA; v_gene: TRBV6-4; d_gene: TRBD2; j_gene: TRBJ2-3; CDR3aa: CASAPSGGATDTQYF; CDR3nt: TGTGCCAGCGCCCCTAGCGGGGGAGCTACAGATACGCAGTATTTT
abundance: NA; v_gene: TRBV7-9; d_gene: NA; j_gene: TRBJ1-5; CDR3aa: CASSFGLTGTPSNQPQHF; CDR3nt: TGTGCCAGCAGCTTTGGCCTGACAGGTACCCCTAGCAATCAGCCCCAGCATTTT
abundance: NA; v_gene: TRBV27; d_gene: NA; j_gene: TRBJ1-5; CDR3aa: CASSFLGEDQPQHF; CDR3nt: TGTGCCAGCAGTTTTCTTGGGGAAGATCAGCCCCAGCATTTT
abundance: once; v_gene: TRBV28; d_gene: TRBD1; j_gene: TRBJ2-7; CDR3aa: CASSARQGPYEQYF; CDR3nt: TGTGCCAGCAGTGCTCGACAGGGGCCCTACGAGCAGTACTTC
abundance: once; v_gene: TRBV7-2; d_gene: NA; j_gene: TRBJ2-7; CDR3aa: CASSLAGGPYEQYF; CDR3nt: TGTGCCAGCAGCTTAGCGGGCGGGCCCTACGAGCAGTACTTC
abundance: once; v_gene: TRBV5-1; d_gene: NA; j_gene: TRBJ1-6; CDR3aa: CASSLGQAIFYNSPLHF; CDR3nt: TGCGCCAGCAGCTTGGGACAGGCGATATTTTATAATTCACCCCTCCACTTT
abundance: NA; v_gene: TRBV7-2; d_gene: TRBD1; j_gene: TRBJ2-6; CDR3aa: CASSPGTVFSGANVLTF; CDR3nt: TGTGCCAGCAGCCCCGGGACAGTCTTCTCTGGGGCCAACGTCCTGACTTTC
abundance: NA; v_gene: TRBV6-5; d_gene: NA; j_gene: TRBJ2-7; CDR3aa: CASGWGTYEQYF; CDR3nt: TGTGCCAGCGGCTGGGGGACCTACGAGCAGTACTTC